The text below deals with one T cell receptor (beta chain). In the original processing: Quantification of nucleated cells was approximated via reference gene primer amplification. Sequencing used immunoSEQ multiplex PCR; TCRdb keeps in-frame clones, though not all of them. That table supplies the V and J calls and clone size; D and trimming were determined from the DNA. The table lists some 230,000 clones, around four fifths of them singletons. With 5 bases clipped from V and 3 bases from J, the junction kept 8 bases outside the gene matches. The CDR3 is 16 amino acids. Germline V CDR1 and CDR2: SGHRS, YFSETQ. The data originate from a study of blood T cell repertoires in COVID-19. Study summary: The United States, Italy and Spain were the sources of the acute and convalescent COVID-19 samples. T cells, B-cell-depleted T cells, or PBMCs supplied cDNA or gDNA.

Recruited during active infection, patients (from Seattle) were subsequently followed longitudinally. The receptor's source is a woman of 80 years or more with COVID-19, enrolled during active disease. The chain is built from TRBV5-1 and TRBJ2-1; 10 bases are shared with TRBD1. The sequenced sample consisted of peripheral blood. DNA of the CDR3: TGCGCCAGCAGACCACGACAGGGGGCAAGCTACAATGAGCAGTTCTTC. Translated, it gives CASRPRQGASYNEQFF.